This TCR beta chain was sequenced for a study of Ad26.COV2.S vaccination and SARS-CoV-2 variants. As for the study in general: It was the COV1001 Ad26.COV2.S trial arm that included the donor. Intramuscularly, Ad26.COV2.S was given either once or twice, 56 days apart. Whole-study findings and limits: Measures of TCR breadth and depth may have fallen short of total T cell responses.

As concerns this clone: Its antigen is undetermined.

Treatment: some 20 received Ad26.COV2.S at low or high dose, single or two shots; five or six received placebo; per-sample allocation not given. On day 63 after the first injection, vaccine and placebo recipients gave samples. There are 13 residues in the CDR3. CDR1 and CDR2 from the germline V gene are SQVTM and ANQGSEA. V lost 5 bases, J lost 3 bases, and 5 bases stayed unmatched. Data came from immunoSEQ multiplex PCR; TCRdb stores just in-frame clones and leaves some out. The data hold 350,000 to 550,000 clones, with 85% to 90% observed a single time. The V call is TRBV29-1, the J call TRBJ2-7; 9 positions match TRBD2. The sample consisted of peripheral blood, taken in a trial of Ad26.COV2.S vaccine versus placebo. The clonotype comes from a person aged 18-65 years who received the Ad26.COV2.S COVID-19 vaccine or a placebo. The chain's CDR3 is CSVSSGVNYEQYF. Written as DNA, the CDR3 is TGCAGCGTTTCTAGCGGGGTTAACTACGAGCAGTACTTC.